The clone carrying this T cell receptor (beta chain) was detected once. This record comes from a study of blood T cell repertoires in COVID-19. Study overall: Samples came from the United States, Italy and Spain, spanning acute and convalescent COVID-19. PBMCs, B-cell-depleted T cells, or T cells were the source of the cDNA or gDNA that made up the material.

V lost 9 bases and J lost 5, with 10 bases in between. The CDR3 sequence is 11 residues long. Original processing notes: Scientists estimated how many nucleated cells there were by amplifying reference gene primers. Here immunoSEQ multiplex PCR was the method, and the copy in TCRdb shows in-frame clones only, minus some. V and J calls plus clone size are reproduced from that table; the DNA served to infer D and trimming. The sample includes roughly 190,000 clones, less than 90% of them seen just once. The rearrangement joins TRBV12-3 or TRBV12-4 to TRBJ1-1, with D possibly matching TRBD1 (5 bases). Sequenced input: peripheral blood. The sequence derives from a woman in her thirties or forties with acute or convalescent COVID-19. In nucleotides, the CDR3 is TGTGCCAGTAGGGGTCGAACTGAAGCTTTCTTT. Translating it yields CASRGRTEAFF.